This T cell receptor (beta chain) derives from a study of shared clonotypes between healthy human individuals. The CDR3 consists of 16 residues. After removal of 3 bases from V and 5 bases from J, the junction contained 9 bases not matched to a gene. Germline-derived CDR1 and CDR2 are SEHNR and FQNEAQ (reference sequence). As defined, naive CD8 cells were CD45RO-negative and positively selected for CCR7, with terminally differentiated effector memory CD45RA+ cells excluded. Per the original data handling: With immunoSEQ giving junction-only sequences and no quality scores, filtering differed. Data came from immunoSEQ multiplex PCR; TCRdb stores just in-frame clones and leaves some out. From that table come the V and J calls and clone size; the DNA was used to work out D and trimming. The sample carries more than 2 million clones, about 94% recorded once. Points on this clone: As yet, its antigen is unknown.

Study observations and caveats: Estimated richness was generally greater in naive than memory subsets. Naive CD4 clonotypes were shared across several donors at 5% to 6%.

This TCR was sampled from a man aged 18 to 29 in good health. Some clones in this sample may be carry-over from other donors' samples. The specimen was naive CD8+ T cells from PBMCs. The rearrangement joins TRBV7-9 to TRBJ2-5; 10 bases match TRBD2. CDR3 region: CASSFPSGRFSETQYF. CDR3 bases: TGTGCCAGCAGCTTTCCTAGCGGGAGATTTTCGGAGACCCAGTACTTC.